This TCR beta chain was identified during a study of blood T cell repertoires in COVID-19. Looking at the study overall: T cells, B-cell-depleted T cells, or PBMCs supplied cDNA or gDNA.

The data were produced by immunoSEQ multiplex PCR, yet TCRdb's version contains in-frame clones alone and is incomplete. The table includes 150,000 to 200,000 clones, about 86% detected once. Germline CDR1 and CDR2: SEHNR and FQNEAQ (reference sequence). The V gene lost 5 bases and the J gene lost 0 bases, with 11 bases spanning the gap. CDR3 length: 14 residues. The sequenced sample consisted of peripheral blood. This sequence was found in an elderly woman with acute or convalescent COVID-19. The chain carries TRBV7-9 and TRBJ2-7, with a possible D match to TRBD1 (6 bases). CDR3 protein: CASSPRDTSYEQYF. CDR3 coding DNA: TGTGCCAGCAGCCCCCGGGACACCTCCTACGAGCAGTACTTC.